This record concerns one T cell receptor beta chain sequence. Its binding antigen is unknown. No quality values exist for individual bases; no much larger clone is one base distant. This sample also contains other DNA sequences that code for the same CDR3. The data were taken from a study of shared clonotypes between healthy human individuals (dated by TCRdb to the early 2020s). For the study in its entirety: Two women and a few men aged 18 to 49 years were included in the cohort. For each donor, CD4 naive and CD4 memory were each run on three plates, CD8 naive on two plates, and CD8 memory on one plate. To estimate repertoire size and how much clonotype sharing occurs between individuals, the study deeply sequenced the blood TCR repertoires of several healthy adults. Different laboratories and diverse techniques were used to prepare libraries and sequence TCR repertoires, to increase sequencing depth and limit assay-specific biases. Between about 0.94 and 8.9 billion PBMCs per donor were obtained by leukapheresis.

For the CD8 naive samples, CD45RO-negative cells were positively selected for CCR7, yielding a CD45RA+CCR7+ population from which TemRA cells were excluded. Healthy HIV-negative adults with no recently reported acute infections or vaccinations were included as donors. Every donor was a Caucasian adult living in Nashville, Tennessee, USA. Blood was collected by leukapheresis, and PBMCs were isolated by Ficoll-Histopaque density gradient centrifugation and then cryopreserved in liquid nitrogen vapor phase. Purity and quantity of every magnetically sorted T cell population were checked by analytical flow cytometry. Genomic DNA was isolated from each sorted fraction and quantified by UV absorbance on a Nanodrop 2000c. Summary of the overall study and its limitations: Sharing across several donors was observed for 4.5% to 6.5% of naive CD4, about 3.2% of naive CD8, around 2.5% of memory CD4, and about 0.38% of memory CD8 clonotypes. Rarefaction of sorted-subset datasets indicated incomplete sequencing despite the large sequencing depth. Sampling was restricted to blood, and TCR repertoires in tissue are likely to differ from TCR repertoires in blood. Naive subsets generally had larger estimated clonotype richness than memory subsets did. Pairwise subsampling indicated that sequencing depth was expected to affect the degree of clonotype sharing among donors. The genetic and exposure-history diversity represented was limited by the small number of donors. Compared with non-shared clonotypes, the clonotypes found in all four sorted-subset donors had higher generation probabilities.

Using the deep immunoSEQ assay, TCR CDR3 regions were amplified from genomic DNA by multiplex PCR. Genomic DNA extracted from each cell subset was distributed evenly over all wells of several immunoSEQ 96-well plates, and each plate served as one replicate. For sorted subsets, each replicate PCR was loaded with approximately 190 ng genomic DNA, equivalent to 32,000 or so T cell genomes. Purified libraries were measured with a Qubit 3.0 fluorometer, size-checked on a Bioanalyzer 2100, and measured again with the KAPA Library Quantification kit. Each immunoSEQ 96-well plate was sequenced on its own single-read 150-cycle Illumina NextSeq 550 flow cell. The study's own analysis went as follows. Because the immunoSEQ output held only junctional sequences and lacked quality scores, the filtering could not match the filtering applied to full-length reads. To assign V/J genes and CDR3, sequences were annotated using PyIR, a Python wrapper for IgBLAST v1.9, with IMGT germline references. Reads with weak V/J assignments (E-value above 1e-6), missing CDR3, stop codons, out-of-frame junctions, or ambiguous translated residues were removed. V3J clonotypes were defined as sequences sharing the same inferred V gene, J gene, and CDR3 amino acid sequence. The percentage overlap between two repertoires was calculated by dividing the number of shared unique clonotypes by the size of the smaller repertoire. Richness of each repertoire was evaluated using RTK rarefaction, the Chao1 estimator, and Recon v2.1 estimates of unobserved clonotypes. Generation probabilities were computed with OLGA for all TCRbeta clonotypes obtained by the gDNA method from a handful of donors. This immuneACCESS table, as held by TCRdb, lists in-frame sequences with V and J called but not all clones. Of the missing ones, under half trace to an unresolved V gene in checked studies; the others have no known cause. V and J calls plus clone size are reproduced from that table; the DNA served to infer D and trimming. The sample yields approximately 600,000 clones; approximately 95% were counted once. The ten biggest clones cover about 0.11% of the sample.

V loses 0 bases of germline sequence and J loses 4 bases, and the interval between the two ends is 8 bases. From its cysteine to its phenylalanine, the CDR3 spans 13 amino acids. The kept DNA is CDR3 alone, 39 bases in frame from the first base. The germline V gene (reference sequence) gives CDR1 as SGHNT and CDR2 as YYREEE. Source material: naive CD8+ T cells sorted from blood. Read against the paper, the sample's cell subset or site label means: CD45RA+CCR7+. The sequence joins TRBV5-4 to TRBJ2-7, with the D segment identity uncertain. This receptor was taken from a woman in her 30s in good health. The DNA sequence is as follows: TGTGCCAGCAGCTTGGGACAAAATTACGAGCAGTACTTC. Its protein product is CASSLGQNYEQYF.